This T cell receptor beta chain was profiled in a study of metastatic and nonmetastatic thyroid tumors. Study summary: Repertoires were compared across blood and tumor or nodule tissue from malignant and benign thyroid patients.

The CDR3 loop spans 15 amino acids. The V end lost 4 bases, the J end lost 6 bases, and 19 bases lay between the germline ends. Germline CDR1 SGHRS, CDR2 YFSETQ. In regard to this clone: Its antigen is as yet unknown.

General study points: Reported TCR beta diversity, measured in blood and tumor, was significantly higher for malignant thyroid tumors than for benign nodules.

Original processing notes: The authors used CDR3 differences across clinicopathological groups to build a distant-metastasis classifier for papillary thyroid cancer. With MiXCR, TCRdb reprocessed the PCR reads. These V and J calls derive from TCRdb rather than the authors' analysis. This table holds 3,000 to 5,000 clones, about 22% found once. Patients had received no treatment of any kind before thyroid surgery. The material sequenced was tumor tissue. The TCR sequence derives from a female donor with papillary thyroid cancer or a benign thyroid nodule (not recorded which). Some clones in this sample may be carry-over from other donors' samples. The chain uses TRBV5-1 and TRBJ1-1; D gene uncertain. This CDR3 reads CASSPETTTSAEAFF. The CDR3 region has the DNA TGCGCCAGCAGCCCTGAGACAACTACGTCGGCTGAAGCTTTCTTT.